One T cell receptor beta chain is described in this entry. This record belongs to a study of blood T cell repertoires in COVID-19. Study summary: T cells, B-cell-depleted T cells, or PBMCs provided the cDNA or gDNA that served as material.

Measured with immunoSEQ multiplex PCR; TCRdb has only the in-frame clones, and not every one. This sample has approximately 100,000 clones, with approximately 69% found just once. This sequence was found in an elderly man with acute or convalescent COVID-19. The sequencing sample was made of peripheral blood.

The CDR3 here is CASGKQGTGELFF. CDR3 DNA sequence: TGTGCCAGCGGAAAACAGGGGACCGGGGAGCTGTTTTTT. The chain links TRBV5-4 to TRBJ2-2; TRBD1 matches 7 bases. The germline V gene has CDR1 SGHNT and CDR2 YYREEE (reference sequence). Trimming removed 7 bases from V and 5 bases from J; junction bases left unmatched: 5. There are 13 residues in the CDR3.